Listed below are T cell receptor beta chains from one sample, sequenced in a study of T cell responses to AZD1222 COVID-19 vaccine. Using immunoSEQ multiplex PCR, the repertoire was profiled, and TCRdb retains in-frame clones only, with some absent. The table lists about 120,000 clones, over 85% of them singletons. The input for sequencing was peripheral blood, taken 28 days after the second AZD1222 dose. The receptors come from an adult who received the AZD1222 COVID-19 vaccine. The CDR3 runs from the conserved cysteine through the conserved F or W. D genes are given only for firm matches. A row's size may be missing; if present it is once, few, many or a size class.

12,TRBJ2-7,NA,TRBV6-5,NA,CASRTPTYEQYF,TGTGCCAGCAGGACACCTACCTACGAGCAGTACTTC
15,TRBJ2-1,NA,TRBV3-1/TRBV3-2,TRBD2,CASSQRAGAYNEQFF,TGTGCCAGCAGCCAACGAGCGGGGGCTTACAATGAGCAGTTCTTC
17,TRBJ2-1,NA,TRBV6-1,NA,CASSVMKGGLTYNEQFF,TGTGCCAGCAGTGTCATGAAGGGCGGCTTAACCTACAATGAGCAGTTCTTC
13,TRBJ1-5,NA,TRBV18,NA,CASSPGSNQPQHF,TGTGCCAGCTCGCCGGGTAGCAATCAGCCCCAGCATTTT
12,TRBJ1-5,few,TRBV7-9,NA,CASSRRNQPQHF,TGTGCCAGCAGCAGGCGCAATCAGCCCCAGCATTTT
14,TRBJ2-5,NA,TRBV5-5,NA,CASSRTGLQETQYF,TGTGCCAGCAGCCGTACAGGGCTGCAAGAGACCCAGTACTTC
17,TRBJ1-6,NA,TRBV7-6,TRBD1,CASSSRGQGTYNSPLHF,TGTGCCAGCAGCTCCAGGGGGCAGGGCACCTATAATTCACCCCTCCACTTT
13,TRBJ2-7,NA,TRBV6-2/TRBV6-3,NA,CASSYRQGHEQYF,TGTGCCAGCAGTTACCGCCAGGGGCACGAGCAGTACTTC
13,TRBJ2-1,NA,TRBV18,NA,CASSVNRLNEQFF,TGTGCCAGCTCAGTTAATCGCCTCAATGAGCAGTTCTTC
14,TRBJ1-1,NA,TRBV3-1/TRBV3-2,TRBD1,CASSQGRQGGEAFF,TGTGCCAGCAGCCAAGGGCGACAGGGTGGTGAAGCTTTCTTT
18,TRBJ2-7,once,TRBV7-8,TRBD1,CASSPGQGASTPIYEQYF,TGTGCCAGCAGCCCTGGACAGGGGGCGTCCACCCCGATCTACGAGCAGTACTTC
15,TRBJ2-1,NA,TRBV4-2,TRBD2,CASSPRSGGHNEQFF,TGTGCCAGCAGCCCAAGGAGCGGGGGGCACAATGAGCAGTTCTTC
12,TRBJ2-7,NA,TRBV20-1,NA,CSASEGSYEQYF,TGCAGTGCTAGTGAGGGGTCGTACGAGCAGTACTTC
16,TRBJ1-2,NA,TRBV13,NA,CASSLLFGQGRDGYTF,TGTGCCAGCAGCTTACTGTTCGGGCAGGGACGGGATGGCTACACCTTC
14,TRBJ1-5,NA,TRBV7-2,NA,CASSLGTSNQPQHF,TGTGCCAGCAGCTTAGGGACAAGCAATCAGCCCCAGCATTTT
14,TRBJ1-1,NA,TRBV7-9,TRBD1,CASSLAQTGDEAFF,TGTGCCAGCAGCTTAGCGCAGACAGGGGACGAAGCTTTCTTT
16,TRBJ1-1,NA,TRBV6-2/TRBV6-3,TRBD1,CASSRQGAPPNTEAFF,TGTGCCAGCAGTCGACAGGGGGCTCCCCCGAACACTGAAGCTTTCTTT
15,TRBJ2-5,once,TRBV7-2,NA,CASSLAGGAAETQYF,TGTGCCAGCAGCCTGGCTGGGGGGGCCGCCGAGACCCAGTACTTC
17,TRBJ1-1,NA,TRBV30,NA,CAWSNGRTAVSGTEAFF,TGTGCCTGGAGTAATGGTCGGACAGCCGTGAGCGGAACTGAAGCTTTCTTT
15,TRBJ1-2,NA,TRBV6-5,TRBD1,CASSYIGQGYYGYTF,TGTGCCAGCAGTTACATTGGACAGGGGTACTATGGCTACACCTTC
15,TRBJ1-4,NA,TRBV4-3,NA,CASSQEAGSNEKLFF,TGCGCCAGCAGCCAGGAGGCAGGCAGTAATGAAAAACTGTTTTTT
14,TRBJ2-7,NA,TRBV7-2,TRBD1,CASSLQGDSYEQYF,TGTGCCAGCAGCTTACAGGGGGACTCCTACGAGCAGTACTTC
15,TRBJ2-1,NA,TRBV19,NA,CASSIGAGMDNEQFF,TGTGCCAGTAGTATCGGGGCAGGGATGGACAATGAGCAGTTCTTC
15,TRBJ1-3,NA,TRBV6-6,NA,CASSYGRSSGNTIYF,TGTGCCAGCAGTTACGGCCGGAGCTCTGGAAACACCATATATTTT
15,TRBJ1-2,NA,TRBV7-2,NA,CASSYGSGGDYGYTF,TGTGCCAGCAGCTATGGATCTGGGGGTGACTATGGCTACACCTTC
13,TRBJ2-3,NA,TRBV24-1,NA,CATQGLGGDTQYF,TGTGCCACCCAAGGTCTAGGGGGAGATACGCAGTATTTT
15,TRBJ1-1,NA,TRBV20-1,TRBD1,CSASDGQGANTEAFF,TGCAGTGCTAGTGACGGACAGGGGGCGAACACTGAAGCTTTCTTT
18,TRBJ2-5,NA,TRBV7-2,TRBD2,CASSLAGRVLADQETQYF,TGTGCCAGCAGCTTAGCCGGGAGGGTTCTGGCAGATCAAGAGACCCAGTACTTC
15,TRBJ1-6,NA,TRBV9,NA,CASSVDGAGNSPLHF,TGTGCCAGCAGCGTAGATGGGGCCGGGAATTCACCCCTCCACTTT
14,TRBJ1-3,NA,TRBV6-5,TRBD1,CASSPRGLRNTIYF,TGTGCCAGCAGTCCCAGGGGGCTAAGAAACACCATATATTTT
14,TRBJ1-6,NA,TRBV7-8,NA,CASSARSGDSPLHF,TGTGCCAGCAGCGCGCGGTCCGGGGATTCACCCCTCCACTTT
17,TRBJ2-3,NA,TRBV5-4,NA,CASSLPDLAGFTDTQYF,TGTGCCAGCAGCTTACCCGACCTGGCGGGCTTCACAGATACGCAGTATTTT
15,TRBJ2-7,NA,TRBV4-3,NA,CASSQAGALTYEQYF,TGCGCCAGCAGCCAAGCGGGGGCGCTAACCTACGAGCAGTACTTC
12,TRBJ1-1,once,TRBV5-5,TRBD1,CASSLGQGEAFF,TGTGCCAGCAGCCTGGGACAGGGGGAAGCTTTCTTT
15,TRBJ2-3,NA,TRBV7-9,TRBD1,CASSLGTGETDTQYF,TGTGCCAGCAGCTTAGGGACAGGGGAGACAGATACGCAGTATTTT
13,TRBJ1-1,NA,TRBV27,TRBD1,CASSLGGATEAFF,TGTGCCAGCAGCTTAGGGGGCGCCACTGAAGCTTTCTTT
13,TRBJ1-6,NA,TRBV7-9,TRBD1,CASSLQGAVPLHF,TGTGCCAGCAGCTTACAGGGGGCGGTGCCCCTCCACTTT
13,TRBJ2-1,NA,TRBV11-2,NA,CASSSATGYEQFF,TGTGCCAGCAGCTCAGCTACAGGGTATGAGCAGTTCTTC
14,TRBJ1-4,NA,TRBV5-1,TRBD1,CASSPGQGDEKLFF,TGCGCCAGCAGCCCCGGACAGGGAGATGAAAAACTGTTTTTT
17,TRBJ1-1,NA,TRBV4-1,NA,CASSHEQGSALRTEAFF,TGCGCCAGCAGCCATGAACAGGGTTCTGCGCTGAGGACTGAAGCTTTCTTT
16,TRBJ2-3,NA,TRBV28,NA,CASSLFSAGSTDTQYF,TGTGCCAGCAGTTTGTTCTCCGCTGGGAGCACAGATACGCAGTATTTT
14,TRBJ2-5,NA,TRBV7-2,NA,CASSHPLRVETQYF,TGTGCCAGCAGCCACCCTTTGCGGGTTGAGACCCAGTACTTC
15,TRBJ2-3,NA,TRBV7-2,TRBD2,CASSVSGGATDTQYF,TGTGCCAGCAGCGTTAGCGGGGGGGCTACAGATACGCAGTATTTT
13,TRBJ1-2,NA,TRBV6-2/TRBV6-3,NA,CASSRTTDYGYTF,TGTGCCAGCAGCCGTACGACAGACTATGGCTACACCTTC
13,TRBJ2-7,NA,TRBV19,TRBD1,CASSVGQPYEQYF,TGTGCCAGTAGTGTGGGACAGCCCTACGAGCAGTACTTC
11,TRBJ2-3,NA,TRBV3-1/TRBV3-2,NA,CASEGPDTQYF,TGTGCCAGCGAGGGCCCAGATACGCAGTATTTT
15,TRBJ1-6,NA,TRBV5-1,TRBD1,CASSSRTGGGSPLHF,TGCGCCAGCAGCTCTCGGACAGGCGGGGGTTCACCCCTCCACTTT
13,TRBJ1-2,few,TRBV18,NA,CASSPDTNYGYTF,TGTGCCAGCTCACCTGACACGAACTATGGCTACACCTTC
17,TRBJ1-2,NA,TRBV28,NA,CASSLGVGRGNGYGYTF,TGTGCCAGCAGTTTAGGTGTCGGTCGAGGAAATGGGTATGGCTACACCTTC
15,TRBJ2-2,NA,TRBV9,NA,CASSVGGANTGELFF,TGTGCCAGCAGCGTAGGAGGGGCGAACACCGGGGAGCTGTTTTTT
14,TRBJ1-2,NA,TRBV11-1,NA,CASRSGVSNYGYTF,TGTGCCAGCAGATCAGGGGTCTCCAACTATGGCTACACCTTC
14,TRBJ1-6,NA,TRBV19,NA,CASSIGQESSPLHF,TGTGCCAGTAGTATAGGACAGGAGTCTTCACCCCTCCACTTT
15,TRBJ1-2,NA,TRBV6-5,NA,CASSYLERPHYGYTF,TGTGCCAGCAGTTACCTAGAGCGCCCACACTATGGCTACACCTTC
13,TRBJ2-5,once,TRBV7-9,NA,CASSIQRQGTQYF,TGTGCCAGCAGCATCCAGCGGCAGGGGACCCAGTACTTC
13,TRBJ2-1,NA,TRBV6-6,TRBD1,CASRTGAYNEQFF,TGTGCCAGCAGGACAGGGGCGTACAATGAGCAGTTCTTC
15,TRBJ2-1,NA,TRBV7-9,TRBD2,CASSRTSGRPHEQFF,TGTGCCAGCAGCCGGACTAGCGGACGGCCCCATGAGCAGTTCTTC
15,TRBJ2-1,NA,TRBV9,NA,CASSPGAPLYNEQFF,TGTGCCAGCAGCCCCGGGGCTCCGCTCTACAATGAGCAGTTCTTC
12,TRBJ1-5,NA,TRBV29-1,NA,CSVRQAGQPQHF,TGCAGCGTTCGGCAGGCGGGGCAGCCCCAGCATTTT
14,TRBJ1-5,NA,TRBV6-2/TRBV6-3,NA,CASSRQDSNQPQHF,TGTGCCAGCAGCCGACAGGATAGCAATCAGCCCCAGCATTTT
15,TRBJ2-2,NA,TRBV5-1,NA,CASSLERLDGGELFF,TGCGCCAGCAGCTTGGAGAGACTTGACGGCGGGGAGCTGTTTTTT